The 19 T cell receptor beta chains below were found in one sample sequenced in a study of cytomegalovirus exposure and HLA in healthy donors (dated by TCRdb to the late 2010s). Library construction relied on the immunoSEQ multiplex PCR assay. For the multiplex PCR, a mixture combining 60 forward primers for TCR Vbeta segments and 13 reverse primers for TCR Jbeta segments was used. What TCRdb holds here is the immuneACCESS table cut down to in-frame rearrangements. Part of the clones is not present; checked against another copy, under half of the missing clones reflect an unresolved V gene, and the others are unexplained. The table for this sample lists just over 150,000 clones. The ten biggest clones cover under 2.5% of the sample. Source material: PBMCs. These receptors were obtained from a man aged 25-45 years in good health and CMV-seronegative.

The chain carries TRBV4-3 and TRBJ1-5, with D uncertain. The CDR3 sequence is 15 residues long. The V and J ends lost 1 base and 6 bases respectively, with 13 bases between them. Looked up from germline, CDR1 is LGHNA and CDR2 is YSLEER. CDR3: CASSQATEKGQPQHF. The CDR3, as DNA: TGCGCCAGCAGCCAAGCGACGGAGAAAGGTCAGCCCCAGCATTTT.

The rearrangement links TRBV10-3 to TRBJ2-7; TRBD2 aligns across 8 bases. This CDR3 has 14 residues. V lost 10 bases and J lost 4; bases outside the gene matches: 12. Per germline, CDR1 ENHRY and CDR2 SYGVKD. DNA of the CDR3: TGTGCCACCCTCGGCGGGGGGAAGATATACGAGCAGTACTTC. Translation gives CATLGGGKIYEQYF.

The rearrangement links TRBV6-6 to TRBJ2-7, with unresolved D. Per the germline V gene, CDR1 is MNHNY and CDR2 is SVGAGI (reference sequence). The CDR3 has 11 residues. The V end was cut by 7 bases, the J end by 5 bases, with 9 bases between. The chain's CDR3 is CASMALNEQYF. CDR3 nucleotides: TGTGCCAGCATGGCCCTCAACGAGCAGTACTTC.

Here the CDR3 DNA reads TGTGCCAGCAGTCGTCCTCGGACTAGCGGGAGGTATAATGAGCAGTTCTTC. Translation: CASSRPRTSGRYNEQFF. V is TRBV13 and J is TRBJ2-1; 14 positions agree with TRBD2. V trimming: 6 bases; J trimming: 7 bases; junction bases outside the gene matches: 11. The germline V gene has CDR1 PRHDT and CDR2 FYEKMQ (reference sequence). The CDR3 sequence is 17 residues long.

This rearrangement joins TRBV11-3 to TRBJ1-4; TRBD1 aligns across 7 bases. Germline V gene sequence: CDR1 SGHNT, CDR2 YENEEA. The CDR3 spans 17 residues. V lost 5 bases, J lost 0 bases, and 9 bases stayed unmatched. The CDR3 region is CASSPIIGQATNEKLFF. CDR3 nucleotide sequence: TGTGCCAGCAGCCCGATAATAGGACAGGCAACTAATGAAAAACTGTTTTTT.

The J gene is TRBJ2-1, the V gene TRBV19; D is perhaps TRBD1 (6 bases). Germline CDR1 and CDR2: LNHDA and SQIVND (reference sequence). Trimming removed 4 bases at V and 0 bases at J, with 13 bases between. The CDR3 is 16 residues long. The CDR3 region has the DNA TGTGCCAGTAGTAGGCCCAGGGGAACCTCCTACAATGAGCAGTTCTTC. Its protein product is CASSRPRGTSYNEQFF.

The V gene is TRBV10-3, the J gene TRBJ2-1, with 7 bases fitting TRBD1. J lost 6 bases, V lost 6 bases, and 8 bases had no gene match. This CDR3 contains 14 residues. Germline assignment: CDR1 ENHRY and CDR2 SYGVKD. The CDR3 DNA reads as TGTGCCATCAGCAGACAGGGCACGGTCAATGAGCAGTTCTTC. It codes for CAISRQGTVNEQFF.

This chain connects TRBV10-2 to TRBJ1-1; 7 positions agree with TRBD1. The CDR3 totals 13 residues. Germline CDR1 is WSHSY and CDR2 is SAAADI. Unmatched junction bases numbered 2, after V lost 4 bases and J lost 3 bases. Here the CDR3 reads CASSAQGDTEAFF. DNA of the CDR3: TGCGCCAGCAGTGCTCAGGGGGACACTGAAGCTTTCTTT.

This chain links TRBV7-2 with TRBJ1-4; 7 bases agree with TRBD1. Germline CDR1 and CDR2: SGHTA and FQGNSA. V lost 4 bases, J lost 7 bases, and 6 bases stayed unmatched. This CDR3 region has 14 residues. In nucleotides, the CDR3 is TGTGCCAGCAGCTCCAGGGGGACAGTTGAAAAACTGTTTTTT. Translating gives CASSSRGTVEKLFF.

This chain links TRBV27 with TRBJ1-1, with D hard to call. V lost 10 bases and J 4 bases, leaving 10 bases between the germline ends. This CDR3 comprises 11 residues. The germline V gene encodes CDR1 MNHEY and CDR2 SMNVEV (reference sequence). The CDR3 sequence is CATVQLTEAFF. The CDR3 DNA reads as TGTGCCACAGTACAGCTCACTGAAGCTTTCTTT.

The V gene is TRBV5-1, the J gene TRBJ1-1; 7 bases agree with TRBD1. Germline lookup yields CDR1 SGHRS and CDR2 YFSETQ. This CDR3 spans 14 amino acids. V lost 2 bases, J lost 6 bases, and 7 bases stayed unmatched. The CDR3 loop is CASSFKWDSAEAFF. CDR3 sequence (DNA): TGCGCCAGCAGCTTCAAATGGGACAGTGCTGAAGCTTTCTTT.

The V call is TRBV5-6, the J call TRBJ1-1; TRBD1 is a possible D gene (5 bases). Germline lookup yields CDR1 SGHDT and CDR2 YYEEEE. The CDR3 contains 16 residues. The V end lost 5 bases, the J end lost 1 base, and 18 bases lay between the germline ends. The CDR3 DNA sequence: TGTGCCAGCAGTAGATACGTTAATACAGGGAACACTGAAGCTTTCTTT. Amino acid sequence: CASSRYVNTGNTEAFF.

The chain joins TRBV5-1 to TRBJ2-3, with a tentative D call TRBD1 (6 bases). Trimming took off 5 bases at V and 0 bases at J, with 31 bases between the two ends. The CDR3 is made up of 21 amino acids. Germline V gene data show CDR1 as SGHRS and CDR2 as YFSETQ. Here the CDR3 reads CASSRDPPGTISGGSTDTQYF. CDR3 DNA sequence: TGCGCCAGCAGTCGGGACCCCCCCGGGACAATCAGTGGGGGCAGCACAGATACGCAGTATTTT.

The CDR3 nucleotides are TGTGCCAGCAGCCGCCAGGAGAACACTGAAGCTTTCTTT. Its protein product is CASSRQENTEAFF. The rearrangement links TRBV7-9 to TRBJ1-1; D uncertain. The CDR3 consists of 13 residues. The germline V and J ends were trimmed by 5 bases and 1 base, with 8 bases remaining between them. Germline loops: CDR1 SEHNR, CDR2 FQNEAQ (reference sequence).

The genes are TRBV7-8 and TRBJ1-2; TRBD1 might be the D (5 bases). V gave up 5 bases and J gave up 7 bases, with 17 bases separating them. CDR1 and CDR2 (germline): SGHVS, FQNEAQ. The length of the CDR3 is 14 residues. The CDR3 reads CASSPGGIDAGYTF. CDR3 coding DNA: TGTGCCAGCAGCCCGGGGGGTATTGATGCTGGCTACACCTTC. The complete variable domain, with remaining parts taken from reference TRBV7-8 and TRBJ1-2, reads GAGVSQSPRYKVAKRGQDVALRCDPISGHVSLFWYQQALGQGPEFLTYFQNEAQLDKSGLPSDRFFAERPEGSVSTLKIQRTQQEDSAVYLCASSPGGIDAGYTFGSGTRLTVV.

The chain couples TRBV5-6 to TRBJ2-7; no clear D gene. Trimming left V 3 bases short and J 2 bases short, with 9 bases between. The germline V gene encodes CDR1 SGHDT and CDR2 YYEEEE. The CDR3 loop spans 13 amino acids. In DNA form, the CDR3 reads TGTGCCAGCAGCTCGACATTCCCCTACGAGCAGTACTTC. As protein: CASSSTFPYEQYF. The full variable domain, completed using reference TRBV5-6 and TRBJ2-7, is DAGVTQSPTHLIKTRGQQVTLRCSPKSGHDTVSWYQQALGQGPQFIFQYYEEEERQRGNFPDRFSGHQFPNYSSELNVNALLLGDSALYLCASSSTFPYEQYFGPGTRLTVT.

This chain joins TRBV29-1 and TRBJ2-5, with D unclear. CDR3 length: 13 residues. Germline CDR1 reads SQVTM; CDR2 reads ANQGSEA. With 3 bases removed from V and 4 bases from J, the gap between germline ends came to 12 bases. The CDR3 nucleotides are TGCAGCGTTGATTTTGGCGGCGTAGAGACCCAGTACTTC. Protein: CSVDFGGVETQYF.

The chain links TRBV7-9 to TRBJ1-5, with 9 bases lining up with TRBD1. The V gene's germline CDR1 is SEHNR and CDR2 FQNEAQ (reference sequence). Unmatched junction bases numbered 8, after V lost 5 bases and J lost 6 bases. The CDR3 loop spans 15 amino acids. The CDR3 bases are TGTGCCAGCAGCCCGCGGGGACAGGGTTCTCAGCCCCAGCATTTT. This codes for CASSPRGQGSQPQHF.

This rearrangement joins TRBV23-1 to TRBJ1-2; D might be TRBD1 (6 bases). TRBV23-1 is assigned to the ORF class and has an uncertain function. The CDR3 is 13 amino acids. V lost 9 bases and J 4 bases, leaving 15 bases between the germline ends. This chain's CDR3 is CARLQGPSYGYTF. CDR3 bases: TGCGCCAGACTACAGGGACCCAGCTATGGCTACACCTTC.